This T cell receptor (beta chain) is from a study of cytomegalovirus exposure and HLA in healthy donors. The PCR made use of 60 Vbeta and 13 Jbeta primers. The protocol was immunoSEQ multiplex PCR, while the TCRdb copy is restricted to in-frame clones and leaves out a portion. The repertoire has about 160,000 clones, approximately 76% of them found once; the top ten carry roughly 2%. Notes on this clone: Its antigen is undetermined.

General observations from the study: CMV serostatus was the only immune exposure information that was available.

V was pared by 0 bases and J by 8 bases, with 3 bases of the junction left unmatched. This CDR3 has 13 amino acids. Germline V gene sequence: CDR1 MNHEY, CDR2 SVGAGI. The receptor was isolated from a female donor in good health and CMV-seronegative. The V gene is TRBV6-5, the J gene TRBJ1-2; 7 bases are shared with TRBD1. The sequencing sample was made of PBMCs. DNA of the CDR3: TGTGCCAGCAGTTACTCGCAGGGGGTCGGCTACACCTTC. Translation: CASSYSQGVGYTF.